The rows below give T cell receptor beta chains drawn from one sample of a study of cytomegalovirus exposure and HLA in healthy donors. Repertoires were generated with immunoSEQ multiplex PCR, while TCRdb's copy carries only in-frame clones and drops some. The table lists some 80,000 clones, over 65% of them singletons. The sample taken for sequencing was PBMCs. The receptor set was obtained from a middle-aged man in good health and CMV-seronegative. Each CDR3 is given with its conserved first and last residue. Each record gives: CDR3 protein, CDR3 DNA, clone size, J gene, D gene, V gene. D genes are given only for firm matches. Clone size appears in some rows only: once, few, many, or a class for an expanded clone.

CDR3 protein: CASSPAGLETQYF
CDR3 DNA: TGCGCCAGCAGCCCGGCCGGGTTAGAGACCCAGTACTTC
clone size: NA
J gene: TRBJ2-5
D gene: NA
V gene: TRBV5-1

CDR3 protein: CASGSPGTRPNQNTGELFF
CDR3 DNA: TGTGCCAGCGGATCTCCGGGAACCCGCCCCAACCAAAACACCGGGGAGCTGTTTTTT
clone size: NA
J gene: TRBJ2-2
D gene: NA
V gene: TRBV28

CDR3 protein: CASSSGQGAGYGYTF
CDR3 DNA: TGTGCCAGCAGCTCGGGACAGGGGGCAGGGTATGGCTACACCTTC
clone size: once
J gene: TRBJ1-2
D gene: TRBD1
V gene: TRBV11-3

CDR3 protein: CAWSGNQGNGYTF
CDR3 DNA: TGTGCCTGGAGTGGAAATCAGGGGAATGGCTACACCTTC
clone size: NA
J gene: TRBJ1-2
D gene: NA
V gene: TRBV30

CDR3 protein: CASSGSGTGDYWQYF
CDR3 DNA: TGTGCCAGCAGCGGATCCGGGACAGGTGATTATTGGCAGTATTTT
clone size: NA
J gene: TRBJ2-3
D gene: TRBD1
V gene: TRBV9

CDR3 protein: CASSIEEGAEGQPQHF
CDR3 DNA: TGTGCCAGTAGTATAGAGGAGGGGGCTGAGGGTCAGCCCCAGCATTTT
clone size: NA
J gene: TRBJ1-5
D gene: TRBD1
V gene: TRBV19

CDR3 protein: CASSETGTGILHIQYF
CDR3 DNA: TGTGCCAGCAGTGAAACCGGGACAGGGATTTTACACATTCAGTACTTC
clone size: NA
J gene: TRBJ2-4
D gene: TRBD1
V gene: TRBV6-1

CDR3 protein: CASSLRQGGNSPLHF
CDR3 DNA: TGCGCCAGCAGCCTCCGACAGGGTGGAAATTCACCCCTCCACTTT
clone size: few
J gene: TRBJ1-6
D gene: TRBD1
V gene: TRBV5-1

CDR3 protein: CASSQVLAGMYEQYF
CDR3 DNA: TGCGCCAGCAGCCAAGTACTAGCGGGGATGTACGAGCAGTACTTC
clone size: few
J gene: TRBJ2-7
D gene: TRBD2
V gene: TRBV4-3

CDR3 protein: CASIGQWDTEAFF
CDR3 DNA: TGTGCCAGCATCGGACAGTGGGACACTGAAGCTTTCTTT
clone size: few
J gene: TRBJ1-1
D gene: NA
V gene: TRBV4-2

CDR3 protein: CASSQERGGQETQYF
CDR3 DNA: TGCGCCAGCAGCCAAGAACGGGGGGGCCAGGAGACCCAGTACTTC
clone size: NA
J gene: TRBJ2-5
D gene: TRBD2
V gene: TRBV4-3

CDR3 protein: CASSDTRDTQYF
CDR3 DNA: TGTGCCAGCAGCGACACAAGGGATACGCAGTATTTT
clone size: NA
J gene: TRBJ2-3
D gene: NA
V gene: TRBV7-9

CDR3 protein: CASSVAVAYEQYF
CDR3 DNA: TGTGCCAGCAGCGTTGCTGTAGCGTACGAGCAGTACTTC
clone size: NA
J gene: TRBJ2-7
D gene: NA
V gene: TRBV7-6

CDR3 protein: CASSPFGTDNEKLFF
CDR3 DNA: TGTGCCAGTAGTCCCTTTGGGACAGACAATGAAAAACTGTTTTTT
clone size: NA
J gene: TRBJ1-4
D gene: TRBD1
V gene: TRBV19

CDR3 protein: CASSLGRAGYNEQFF
CDR3 DNA: TGTGCCAGCAGCTTAGGTAGGGCGGGCTACAATGAGCAGTTCTTC
clone size: once
J gene: TRBJ2-1
D gene: NA
V gene: TRBV7-2

CDR3 protein: CASSSKGGGYTF
CDR3 DNA: TGTGCCAGCAGCTCCAAGGGGGGGGGCTACACCTTC
clone size: NA
J gene: TRBJ1-2
D gene: NA
V gene: TRBV7-2

CDR3 protein: CASSEAGDYNEQFF
CDR3 DNA: TGTGCCAGCAGTGAGGCGGGGGACTACAATGAGCAGTTCTTC
clone size: NA
J gene: TRBJ2-1
D gene: TRBD2
V gene: TRBV2

CDR3 protein: CASSRLGQGVYEQYF
CDR3 DNA: TGTGCCAGCAGCCGATTAGGACAGGGGGTCTACGAGCAGTACTTC
clone size: NA
J gene: TRBJ2-7
D gene: TRBD1
V gene: TRBV11-2

CDR3 protein: CASSLRGQGADTDTQYF
CDR3 DNA: TGTGCCAGCAGCCTAAGAGGACAGGGGGCGGACACAGATACGCAGTATTTT
clone size: NA
J gene: TRBJ2-3
D gene: TRBD1
V gene: TRBV5-5

CDR3 protein: CASKTGGFNQPQHF
CDR3 DNA: TGTGCCAGCAAAACAGGGGGCTTCAATCAGCCCCAGCATTTT
clone size: NA
J gene: TRBJ1-5
D gene: TRBD1
V gene: TRBV28

CDR3 protein: CASVRRGSNQPQHF
CDR3 DNA: TGTGCCAGCGTCAGGAGGGGTAGCAATCAGCCCCAGCATTTT
clone size: once
J gene: TRBJ1-5
D gene: NA
V gene: TRBV6-9

CDR3 protein: CAWSPFSGQLTETQYF
CDR3 DNA: TGTGCCTGGAGCCCTTTCTCGGGACAACTAACGGAGACCCAGTACTTC
clone size: NA
J gene: TRBJ2-5
D gene: NA
V gene: TRBV30

CDR3 protein: CASSTGDRWDSPLHF
CDR3 DNA: TGTGCCAGCAGCACCGGGGACAGGTGGGATTCACCCCTCCACTTT
clone size: NA
J gene: TRBJ1-6
D gene: TRBD1
V gene: TRBV5-5

CDR3 protein: CASSLYGLNQPQHF
CDR3 DNA: TGCGCCAGCAGCTTGTACGGACTCAATCAGCCCCAGCATTTT
clone size: NA
J gene: TRBJ1-5
D gene: NA
V gene: TRBV5-1

CDR3 protein: CASSQIIYNSPLHF
CDR3 DNA: TGTGCCAGCAGCCAAATTATCTATAATTCACCCCTCCACTTT
clone size: NA
J gene: TRBJ1-6
D gene: NA
V gene: TRBV4-2

CDR3 protein: CASSPDRNGYTF
CDR3 DNA: TGTGCCAGCAGTCCCGACAGGAATGGCTACACCTTC
clone size: NA
J gene: TRBJ1-2
D gene: NA
V gene: TRBV7-9

CDR3 protein: CASSLGQAGYGYTF
CDR3 DNA: TGCGCCAGCAGCTTGGGACAGGCGGGCTATGGCTACACCTTC
clone size: NA
J gene: TRBJ1-2
D gene: NA
V gene: TRBV5-1

CDR3 protein: CASSLIPGLADTDTQYF
CDR3 DNA: TGTGCCAGCAGCTTAATACCGGGACTAGCAGACACAGATACGCAGTATTTT
clone size: NA
J gene: TRBJ2-3
D gene: TRBD2
V gene: TRBV7-9

CDR3 protein: CAISDRIEAFF
CDR3 DNA: TGTGCCATCAGTGATCGTATTGAAGCTTTCTTT
clone size: NA
J gene: TRBJ1-1
D gene: NA
V gene: TRBV10-3

CDR3 protein: CASSVDRGQLETQYF
CDR3 DNA: TGCGCCAGCAGCGTGGACAGGGGGCAGCTGGAGACCCAGTACTTC
clone size: once
J gene: TRBJ2-5
D gene: TRBD1
V gene: TRBV5-1

CDR3 protein: CAGTRGGSSGDTQYF
CDR3 DNA: TGTGCCGGAACCCGGGGGGGGAGTTCGGGTGATACGCAGTATTTT
clone size: NA
J gene: TRBJ2-3
D gene: TRBD2
V gene: TRBV7-2

CDR3 protein: CASSFTARSNEKLFF
CDR3 DNA: TGTGCCAGCAGCTTTACCGCCAGGTCGAATGAAAAACTGTTTTTT
clone size: NA
J gene: TRBJ1-4
D gene: NA
V gene: TRBV5-4

CDR3 protein: CASRPSFKAQGRSPLHF
CDR3 DNA: TGTGCCAGCAGACCCAGTTTTAAGGCACAGGGCCGGTCACCCCTCCACTTT
clone size: NA
J gene: TRBJ1-6
D gene: NA
V gene: TRBV11-2

CDR3 protein: CASSDRMGQGGGASNEKLFF
CDR3 DNA: TGTGCCAGCAGCGATCGCATGGGGCAGGGTGGTGGGGCATCTAATGAAAAACTGTTTTTT
clone size: NA
J gene: TRBJ1-4
D gene: NA
V gene: TRBV13

CDR3 protein: CASIRLGYNEQFF
CDR3 DNA: TGTGCCAGCATCCGACTAGGTTACAATGAGCAGTTCTTC
clone size: NA
J gene: TRBJ2-1
D gene: NA
V gene: TRBV5-8

CDR3 protein: CASSSGQLTSYEQYF
CDR3 DNA: TGCGCCAGCAGCTCGGGACAGCTTACCTCCTACGAGCAGTACTTC
clone size: NA
J gene: TRBJ2-7
D gene: TRBD1
V gene: TRBV5-1

CDR3 protein: CASSGPPDRVNTEAFF
CDR3 DNA: TGTGCCAGCAGCGGACCGCCTGACAGGGTTAACACTGAAGCTTTCTTT
clone size: NA
J gene: TRBJ1-1
D gene: TRBD1
V gene: TRBV9

CDR3 protein: CASSPWGTGTQRGSGNTIYF
CDR3 DNA: TGTGCCAGCTCACCATGGGGGACAGGGACGCAAAGGGGCTCTGGAAACACCATATATTTT
clone size: NA
J gene: TRBJ1-3
D gene: TRBD1
V gene: TRBV18

CDR3 protein: CASSPPGGQLFNTEAFF
CDR3 DNA: TGTGCCAGCTCACCACCGGGGGGGCAGTTGTTCAACACTGAAGCTTTCTTT
clone size: NA
J gene: TRBJ1-1
D gene: NA
V gene: TRBV18

CDR3 protein: CASSLESGNTEAFF
CDR3 DNA: TGTGCCAGCAGCTTAGAATCCGGGAACACTGAAGCTTTCTTT
clone size: once
J gene: TRBJ1-1
D gene: NA
V gene: TRBV7-9

CDR3 protein: CASSQSGGTAEAFF
CDR3 DNA: TGTGCCAGCAGCCAAAGCGGAGGGACAGCTGAAGCTTTCTTT
clone size: NA
J gene: TRBJ1-1
D gene: TRBD1
V gene: TRBV7-2

CDR3 protein: CASSLARVALGYTF
CDR3 DNA: TGTGCCAGCAGCTTAGCACGGGTGGCCCTAGGCTACACCTTC
clone size: NA
J gene: TRBJ1-2
D gene: NA
V gene: TRBV7-9

CDR3 protein: CASSLRAGGGDNEQFF
CDR3 DNA: TGTGCCAGCAGCTTACGGGCGGGCGGGGGGGACAATGAGCAGTTCTTC
clone size: NA
J gene: TRBJ2-1
D gene: TRBD2
V gene: TRBV7-2

CDR3 protein: CASSQGLDRNYGYTF
CDR3 DNA: TGCGCCAGCAGCCAAGGATTAGATCGGAACTATGGCTACACCTTC
clone size: NA
J gene: TRBJ1-2
D gene: NA
V gene: TRBV4-3

CDR3 protein: CASSVRTDYEQYF
CDR3 DNA: TGTGCCAGCAGCGTACGGACAGACTACGAGCAGTACTTC
clone size: NA
J gene: TRBJ2-7
D gene: NA
V gene: TRBV9

CDR3 protein: CASSPTGGGETQYF
CDR3 DNA: TGTGCCAGCTCACCGACAGGAGGTGGGGAGACCCAGTACTTC
clone size: NA
J gene: TRBJ2-5
D gene: NA
V gene: TRBV18

CDR3 protein: CASSLDPSGGAGETQYF
CDR3 DNA: TGCGCCAGCAGCTTGGATCCTAGCGGGGGGGCCGGTGAGACCCAGTACTTC
clone size: NA
J gene: TRBJ2-5
D gene: TRBD2
V gene: TRBV5-1

CDR3 protein: CACSPEGSGGVSTQYF
CDR3 DNA: TGCGCCTGCAGCCCGGAGGGGAGCGGGGGGGTATCGACCCAGTACTTC
clone size: NA
J gene: TRBJ2-5
D gene: TRBD2
V gene: TRBV4-3